This TCR beta chain was captured by sequencing in a study of blood T cell repertoires in COVID-19. Produced via immunoSEQ multiplex PCR; TCRdb's table is partial and in-frame only. The table lists some 170,000 clones, around 80% of them singletons. The CDR3 consists of 14 residues. CDR1 is MNHEY and CDR2 is SMNVEV in the germline V gene (reference sequence). The ends were cut back, 2 bases at V and 1 base at J, with 8 bases in the middle. Material for sequencing was PBMCs or T cells enriched from blood (not recorded which). The chain uses TRBV27 and TRBJ1-1; D ambiguous. The sequence was obtained from a woman aged 45-65 years who had recovered from COVID-19. The CDR3 protein is CASSLKGGNTEAFF. The DNA for the CDR3 is TGTGCCAGCAGTTTAAAGGGAGGGAACACTGAAGCTTTCTTT.